The clone carrying this T cell receptor beta chain was detected a few times. The data were obtained in a study of immune heterogeneity within non-small cell lung tumors. It was with 32 V and 13 J primers that multiplex PCR amplified TCR beta CDR3. TCRdb ran MiXCR on the multiplex PCR reads and lists one entry per CDR3 protein. The repertoire holds fewer than 3,500 distinct CDR3 sequences, with 45% to 55% as singletons. Bulk tumor genomic DNA, about 570 ng per sample, was the template. Several biopsies per primary tumor were taken during surgery, spaced as far apart as possible. Patients had untreated, newly diagnosed non-small cell lung cancer and underwent curative surgery. The CDR3 consists of 16 residues. Trimming at V came to 0 bases and at J to 8 bases, leaving 7 bases not matched to a gene. Germline V CDR1 and CDR2: KGHSH, LQKENI.

The sample was lung tumor tissue. This sequence joins TRBV18 and TRBJ2-1; 10 nucleotides line up with TRBD1. This TCR came from a man aged 65 to 79 with non-small cell lung cancer. The DNA of the CDR3 is TGTGCCAGCTCACCACCCGGGACAGGGGCCATCTATGAGCAGTTCTTC. Protein: CASSPPGTGAIYEQFF.